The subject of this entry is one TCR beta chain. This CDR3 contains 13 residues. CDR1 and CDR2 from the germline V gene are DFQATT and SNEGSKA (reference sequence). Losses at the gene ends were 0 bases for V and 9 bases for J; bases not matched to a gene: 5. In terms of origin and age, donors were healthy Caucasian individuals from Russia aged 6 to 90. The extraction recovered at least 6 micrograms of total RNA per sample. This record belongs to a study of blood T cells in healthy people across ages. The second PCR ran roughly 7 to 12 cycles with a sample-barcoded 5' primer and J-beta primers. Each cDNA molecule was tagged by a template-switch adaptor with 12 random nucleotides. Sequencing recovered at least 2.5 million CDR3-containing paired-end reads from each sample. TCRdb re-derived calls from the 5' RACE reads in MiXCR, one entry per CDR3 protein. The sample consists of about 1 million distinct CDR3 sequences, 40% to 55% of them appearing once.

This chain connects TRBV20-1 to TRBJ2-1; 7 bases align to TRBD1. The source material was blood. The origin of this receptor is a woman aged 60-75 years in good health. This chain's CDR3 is CSARDPQGVEQFF. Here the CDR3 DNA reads TGCAGTGCTAGAGATCCCCAGGGGGTTGAGCAGTTCTTC.